The source of this T cell receptor (beta chain) is a study of blood T cells in healthy people across ages. Study-level points and caveats: Donors of long life had a larger count of naive CD4+ cells and greater diversity than aged donors.

The use of a sample-barcoded 5' primer and a J-beta primer mix characterized a second PCR of 7 to 11 cycles. TCRdb called the 5' RACE reads again in MiXCR, with one record for every CDR3 protein. The sample has hundreds of thousands of distinct CDR3 sequences, about half seen once. This CDR3 spans 19 amino acids. Germline lookup yields CDR1 SGHRS and CDR2 YFSETQ. Trimming removed 0 bases from V and 4 bases from J; junction bases left unmatched: 13. This clonotype has a handful of counts. Its antigen is not identified. Specimen: blood. This TCR was sampled from a man aged 80 or over in good health. This rearrangement joins TRBV5-1 to TRBJ2-1; 10 nucleotides agree with TRBD2. The CDR3 region has the DNA TGCGCCAGCAGCTTGGCCCTAGCGGGAGAGTTCGGTTTGTACAATGAGCAGTTCTTC. As protein: CASSLALAGEFGLYNEQFF.